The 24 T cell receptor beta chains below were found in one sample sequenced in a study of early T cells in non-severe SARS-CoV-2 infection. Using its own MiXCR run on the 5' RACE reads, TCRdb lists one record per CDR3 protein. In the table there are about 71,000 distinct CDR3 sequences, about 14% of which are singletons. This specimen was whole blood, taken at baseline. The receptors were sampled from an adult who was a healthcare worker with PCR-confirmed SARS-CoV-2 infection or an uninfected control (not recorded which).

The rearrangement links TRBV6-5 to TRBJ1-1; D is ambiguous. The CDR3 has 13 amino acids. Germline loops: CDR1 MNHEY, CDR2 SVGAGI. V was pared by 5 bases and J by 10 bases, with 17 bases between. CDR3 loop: CASSPGDFLGAFF. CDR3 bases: TGTGCCAGCAGTCCAGGCGACTTCTTAGGAGCTTTCTTT.

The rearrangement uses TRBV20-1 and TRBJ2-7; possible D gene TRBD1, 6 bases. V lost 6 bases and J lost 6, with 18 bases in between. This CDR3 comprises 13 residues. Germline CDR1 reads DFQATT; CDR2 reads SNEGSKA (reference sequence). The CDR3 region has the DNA TGCAGTGCCGGACAGCCTTTGGGGACCGAGCAGTACTTC. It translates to CSAGQPLGTEQYF.

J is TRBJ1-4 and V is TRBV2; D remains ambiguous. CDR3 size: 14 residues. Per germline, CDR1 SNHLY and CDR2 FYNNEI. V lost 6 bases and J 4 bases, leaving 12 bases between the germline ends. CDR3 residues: CASRAGRSNEKLFF. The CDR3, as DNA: TGTGCCAGCAGGGCGGGTCGGAGTAATGAAAAACTGTTTTTT.

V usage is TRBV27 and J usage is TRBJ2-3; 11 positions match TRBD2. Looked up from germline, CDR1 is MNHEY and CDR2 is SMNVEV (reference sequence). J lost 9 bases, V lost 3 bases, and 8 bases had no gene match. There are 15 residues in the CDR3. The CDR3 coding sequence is TGTGCCAGCAGTTTCATAGCGGGAGGGCCTCCGACGCAGTATTTT. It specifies CASSFIAGGPPTQYF.

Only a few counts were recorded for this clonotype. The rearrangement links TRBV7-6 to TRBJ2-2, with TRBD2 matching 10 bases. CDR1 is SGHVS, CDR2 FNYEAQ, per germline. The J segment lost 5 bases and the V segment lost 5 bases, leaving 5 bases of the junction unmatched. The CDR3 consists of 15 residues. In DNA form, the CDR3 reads TGTGCCAGCAGCCGCGAACTAGCGGGGACCGGGGAGCTGTTTTTT. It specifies CASSRELAGTGELFF.

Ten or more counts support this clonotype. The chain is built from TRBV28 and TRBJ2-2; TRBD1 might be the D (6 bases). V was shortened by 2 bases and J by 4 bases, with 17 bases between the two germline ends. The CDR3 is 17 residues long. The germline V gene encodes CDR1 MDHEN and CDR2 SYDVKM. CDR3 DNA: TGTGCCAGCAGTTTAATGGGGGCAGGGGCAACCACCGGGGAGCTGTTTTTT. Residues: CASSLMGAGATTGELFF.

In DNA, the CDR3 is TGTGCCAGCAGTGAAGTAGAGGGGATCGAAGCTTTCTTT. It yields the protein CASSEVEGIEAFF. This rearrangement joins TRBV6-1 to TRBJ1-1; weak D call: TRBD1 (5 bases). V dropped 1 base and J dropped 8 bases, with 11 bases sitting between them. The CDR3 has 13 amino acids. The germline V gene has CDR1 MNHNS and CDR2 SASEGT.

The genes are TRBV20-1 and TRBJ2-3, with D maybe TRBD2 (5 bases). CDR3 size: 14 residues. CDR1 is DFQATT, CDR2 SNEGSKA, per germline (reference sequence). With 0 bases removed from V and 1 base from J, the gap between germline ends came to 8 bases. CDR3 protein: CSARDPRGTDTQYF. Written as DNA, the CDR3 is TGCAGTGCTAGAGATCCGAGGGGCACAGATACGCAGTATTTT.

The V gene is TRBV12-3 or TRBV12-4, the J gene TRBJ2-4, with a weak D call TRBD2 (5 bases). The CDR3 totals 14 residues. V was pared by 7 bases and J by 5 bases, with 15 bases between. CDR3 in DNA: TGTGCCAGCACCCATCCTGGAGCGGAAAACATTCAGTACTTC. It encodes CASTHPGAENIQYF.

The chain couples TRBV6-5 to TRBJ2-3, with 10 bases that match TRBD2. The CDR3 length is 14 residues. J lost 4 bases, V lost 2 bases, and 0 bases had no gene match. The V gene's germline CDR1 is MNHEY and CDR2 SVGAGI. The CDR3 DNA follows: TGTGCCAGCAGTTACGGACTAGCGGCAGATACGCAGTATTTT. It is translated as CASSYGLAADTQYF.

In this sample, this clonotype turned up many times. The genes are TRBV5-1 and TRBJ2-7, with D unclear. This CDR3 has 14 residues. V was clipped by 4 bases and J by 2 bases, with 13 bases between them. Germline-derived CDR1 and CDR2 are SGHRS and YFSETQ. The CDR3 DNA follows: TGCGCCAGCAGCCTCAGTACGGGCACCTACGAGCAGTACTTC. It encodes CASSLSTGTYEQYF.

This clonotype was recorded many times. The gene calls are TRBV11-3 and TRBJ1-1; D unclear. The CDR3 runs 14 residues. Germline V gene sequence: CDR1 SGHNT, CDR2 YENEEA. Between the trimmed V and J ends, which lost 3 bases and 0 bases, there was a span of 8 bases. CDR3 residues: CASSLGNLNTEAFF. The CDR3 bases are TGTGCCAGCAGCTTGGGGAATTTGAACACTGAAGCTTTCTTT.

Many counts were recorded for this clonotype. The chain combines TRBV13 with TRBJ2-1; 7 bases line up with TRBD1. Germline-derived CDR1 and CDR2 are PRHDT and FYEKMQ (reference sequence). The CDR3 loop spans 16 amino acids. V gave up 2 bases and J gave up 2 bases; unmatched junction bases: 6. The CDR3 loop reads CASSLTGTVTYNEQFF. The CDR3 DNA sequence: TGTGCCAGCAGCTTAACGGGGACAGTCACCTACAATGAGCAGTTCTTC.

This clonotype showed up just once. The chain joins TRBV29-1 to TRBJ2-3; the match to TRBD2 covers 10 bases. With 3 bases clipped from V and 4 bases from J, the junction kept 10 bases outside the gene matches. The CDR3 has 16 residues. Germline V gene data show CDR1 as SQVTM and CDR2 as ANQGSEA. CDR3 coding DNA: TGCAGCGTTGACGACGTAACTAGCGGGGACGCAGATACGCAGTATTTT. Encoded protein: CSVDDVTSGDADTQYF.

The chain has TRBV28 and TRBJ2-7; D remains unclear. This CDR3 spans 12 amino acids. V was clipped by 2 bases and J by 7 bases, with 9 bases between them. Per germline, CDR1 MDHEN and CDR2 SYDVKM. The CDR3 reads CASSLLGMEQYF. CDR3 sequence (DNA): TGTGCCAGCAGTTTACTGGGAATGGAGCAGTACTTC.

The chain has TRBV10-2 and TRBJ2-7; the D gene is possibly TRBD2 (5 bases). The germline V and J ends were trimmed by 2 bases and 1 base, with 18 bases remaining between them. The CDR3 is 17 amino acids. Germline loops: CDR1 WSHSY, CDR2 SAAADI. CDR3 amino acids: CASSERRGLSESYEQYF. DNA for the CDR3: TGCGCCAGCAGTGAGCGTAGAGGACTTTCGGAGTCCTACGAGCAGTACTTC.

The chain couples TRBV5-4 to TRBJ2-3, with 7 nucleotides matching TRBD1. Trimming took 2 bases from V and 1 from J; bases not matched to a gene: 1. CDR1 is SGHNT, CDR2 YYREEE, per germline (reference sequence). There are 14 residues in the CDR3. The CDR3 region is CASSFTGGTDTQYF. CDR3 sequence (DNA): TGTGCCAGCAGCTTTACAGGGGGCACAGATACGCAGTATTTT.

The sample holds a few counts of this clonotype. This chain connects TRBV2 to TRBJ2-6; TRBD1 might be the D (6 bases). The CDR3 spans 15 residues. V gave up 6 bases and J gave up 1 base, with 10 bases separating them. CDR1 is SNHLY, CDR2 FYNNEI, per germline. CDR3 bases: TGTGCCAGCAGCAGACAGGATTCTGGGGCCAACGTCCTGACTTTC. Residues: CASSRQDSGANVLTF.

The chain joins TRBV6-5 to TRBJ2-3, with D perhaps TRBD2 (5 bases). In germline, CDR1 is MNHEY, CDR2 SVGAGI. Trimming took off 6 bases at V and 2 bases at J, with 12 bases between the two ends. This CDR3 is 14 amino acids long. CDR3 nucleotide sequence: TGTGCCAGCAGCCGGGGAACCCCCACAGATACGCAGTATTTT. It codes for CASSRGTPTDTQYF.

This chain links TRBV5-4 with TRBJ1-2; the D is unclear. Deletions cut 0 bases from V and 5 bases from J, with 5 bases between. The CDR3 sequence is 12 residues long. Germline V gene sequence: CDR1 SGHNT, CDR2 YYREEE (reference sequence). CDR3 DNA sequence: TGTGCCAGCAGCTTGGAACAGTATGGCTACACCTTC. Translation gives CASSLEQYGYTF.

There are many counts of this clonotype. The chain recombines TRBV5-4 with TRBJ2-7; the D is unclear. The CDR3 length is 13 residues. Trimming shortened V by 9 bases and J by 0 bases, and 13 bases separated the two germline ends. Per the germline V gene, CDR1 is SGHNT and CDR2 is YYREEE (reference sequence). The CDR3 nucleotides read TGTGCCACCTTCCACCCGAGCTCCTACGAGCAGTACTTC. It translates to CATFHPSSYEQYF.

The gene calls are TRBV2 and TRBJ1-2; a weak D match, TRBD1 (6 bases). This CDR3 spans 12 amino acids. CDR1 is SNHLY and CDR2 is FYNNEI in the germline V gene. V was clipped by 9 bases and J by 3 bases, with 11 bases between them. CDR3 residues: CASRRGYYGYTF. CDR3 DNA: TGTGCCAGTCGCAGGGGATACTATGGCTACACCTTC.

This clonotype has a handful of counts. The CDR3: CASRRRGLAPNTGELFF. The CDR3 DNA follows: TGTGCCAGCAGGCGGAGGGGACTAGCCCCGAACACCGGGGAGCTGTTTTTT. The V gene is TRBV12-3 or TRBV12-4, the J gene TRBJ2-2; 9 positions agree with TRBD2. This CDR3 spans 17 amino acids. V trimming: 6 bases; J trimming: 0 bases; junction bases outside the gene matches: 8.

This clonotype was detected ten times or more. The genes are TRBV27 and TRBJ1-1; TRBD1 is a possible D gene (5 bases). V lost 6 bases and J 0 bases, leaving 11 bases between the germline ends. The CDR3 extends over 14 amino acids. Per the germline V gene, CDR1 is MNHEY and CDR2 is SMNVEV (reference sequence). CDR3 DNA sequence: TGTGCCAGCAGGAAGACAGAATTGAACACTGAAGCTTTCTTT. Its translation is CASRKTELNTEAFF.